Following are 23 T cell receptor beta chains from one sample sequenced in a study of PD-1 blockade in classical Hodgkin lymphoma. Time point described: newly diagnosed, previously untreated cHL patient sample. The table came from immunoSEQ multiplex PCR; TCRdb's copy has only in-frame clones and leaves some out. The table includes 7,000 or so clones, about four fifths detected once. The material sequenced was peripheral blood mononuclear cells (PBMCs). Receptor source: a human donor with classical Hodgkin lymphoma.

The table lists this clone with a few counts. The gene calls are TRBV2 and TRBJ2-2, with D maybe TRBD1 (8 bases). The CDR3 is made up of 15 amino acids. Trimming pared 6 bases from V and 7 bases from J, leaving 18 bases between. Germline CDR1 is SNHLY and CDR2 is FYNNEI. The CDR3 is CASSFGGTGGGELFF. In nucleotides, the CDR3 is TGTGCCAGCAGCTTCGGGGGGACAGGAGGCGGGGAGCTGTTTTTT.

V and J are TRBV10-3 and TRBJ2-1; D unclear. V lost 2 bases, J lost 8 bases, and 13 bases lay in between. Germline lookup yields CDR1 ENHRY and CDR2 SYGVKD. The CDR3 extends over 14 amino acids. The CDR3 is CAISEPAGADEQFF. CDR3 nucleotide sequence: TGTGCCATCAGTGAGCCGGCAGGAGCCGATGAGCAGTTCTTC.

The chain recombines TRBV29-1 with TRBJ2-1; either TRBD1 or TRBD2 may fit D (5 bases each). Germline CDR1 is SQVTM and CDR2 is ANQGSEA. Deletions cut 4 bases from V and 5 bases from J, with 15 bases between. The CDR3 is 14 residues long. The CDR3 region is CSVVPEGKDNEQFF. DNA of the CDR3: TGCAGCGTTGTCCCTGAGGGGAAAGACAATGAGCAGTTCTTC.

This clone was picked up one time. This sequence joins TRBV7-7 and TRBJ2-6, with D unclear. The CDR3 extends over 15 amino acids. Germline CDR1 and CDR2: SSHAT and FNYEAQ (reference sequence). Deletions cut 6 bases from V and 5 bases from J, with 14 bases between. The CDR3 region is CASRVPQSRANVLTF. As DNA, the CDR3 is TGTGCCAGCAGAGTGCCACAAAGTCGGGCCAACGTCCTGACTTTC.

This clone was detected once. The V gene is TRBV7-2, the J gene TRBJ2-3; TRBD2 is a possible D gene (5 bases). The CDR3 totals 16 residues. Trimming took off 5 bases at V and 1 base at J, with 16 bases between the two ends. Germline CDR1 is SGHTA and CDR2 is FQGNSA. CDR3: CASSATSPTRTDTQYF. CDR3 nucleotide sequence: TGTGCCAGCAGCGCTACTAGTCCAACCCGCACAGATACGCAGTATTTT.

The V call is TRBV9, the J call TRBJ1-6, with D maybe TRBD1 (5 bases). This CDR3 is 16 amino acids long. The V gene's germline CDR1 is SGDLS and CDR2 YYNGEE. Trimming pared 0 bases from V and 6 bases from J, leaving 13 bases between. The CDR3 is CASSVEGSGVNSPLHF. The CDR3 nucleotides read TGTGCCAGCAGCGTAGAGGGGTCTGGGGTTAATTCACCCCTCCACTTT.

The rearrangement links TRBV5-4 to TRBJ1-1; D is perhaps TRBD1 (6 bases). The V gene's germline CDR1 is SGHNT and CDR2 YYREEE (reference sequence). The CDR3 consists of 16 residues. Trimming took off 0 bases at V and 5 bases at J, with 17 bases between the two ends. CDR3 region: CASSLDPTGLGTEAFF. CDR3 nucleotides: TGTGCCAGCAGCTTGGATCCGACAGGCCTGGGGACTGAAGCTTTCTTT.

J is TRBJ2-3 and V is TRBV6-5; 8 nucleotides line up with TRBD2. The CDR3 totals 12 residues. V was clipped by 6 bases and J by 6 bases; unmatched bases: 2. The germline CDR1 and CDR2 sequences are MNHEY and SVGAGI. CDR3 sequence (DNA): TGTGCCAGCAGCTCGGGGGGGGATACGCAGTATTTT. Translation gives CASSSGGDTQYF.

This clone was recorded a few times. This rearrangement joins TRBV27 to TRBJ2-7, with 12 bases lining up with TRBD2. The CDR3 has 13 residues. The ends lost 6 bases at V and 5 bases at J; junction bases unmatched: 2. Germline V lookup: CDR1 MNHEY, CDR2 SMNVEV (reference sequence). In DNA, the CDR3 is TGTGCCAGCAGACTAGCGGGAGGAGACGAGCAGTACTTC. Its protein is CASRLAGGDEQYF.

The rearrangement joins TRBV6-1 to TRBJ2-7; possible D gene TRBD2, 5 bases. This CDR3 is built from 12 residues. The germline V gene has CDR1 MNHNS and CDR2 SASEGT. V lost 2 bases to trimming and J lost 5 bases, with 7 bases between them. CDR3 sequence reads: CASSESGNEQYF. CDR3 DNA sequence: TGTGCCAGCAGTGAATCCGGGAACGAGCAGTACTTC.

This chain links TRBV6-1 with TRBJ1-1; 11 bases are shared with TRBD1. Germline loops: CDR1 MNHNS, CDR2 SASEGT. The V and J ends lost 0 bases and 4 bases, in that order; junction bases with no gene match: 1. The CDR3 totals 15 residues. The CDR3 region is CASSEAGTGGTEAFF. In nucleotides, the CDR3 is TGTGCCAGCAGTGAAGCAGGGACAGGGGGCACTGAAGCTTTCTTT.

The chain is built from TRBV7-3 and TRBJ2-5; possibly TRBD2 for D (6 bases). V lost 4 bases to trimming and J lost 5 bases, with 17 bases between them. The CDR3 is made up of 15 amino acids. Germline V gives CDR1 SGHTA, CDR2 FQGTGA. CDR3 loop: CASSWEAGPGETQYF. The CDR3 DNA reads as TGTGCCAGCAGCTGGGAAGCGGGCCCAGGGGAGACCCAGTACTTC.

The rearrangement joins TRBV2 to TRBJ1-3; D not resolved. The CDR3 sequence is 16 residues long. Germline-derived CDR1 and CDR2 are SNHLY and FYNNEI. V dropped 3 bases and J dropped 0 bases, with 12 bases sitting between them. This CDR3 is CASSDSGPFSGNTIYF. The CDR3 DNA reads TGTGCCAGCAGTGATTCCGGACCATTCTCTGGAAACACCATATATTTT.

This clone was recorded a few times. The V call is TRBV11-3, the J call TRBJ1-5, with 7 bases fitting TRBD1. Germline lookup yields CDR1 SGHNT and CDR2 YENEEA. V trimming: 1 base; J trimming: 3 bases; junction bases outside the gene matches: 18. This CDR3 is built from 20 residues. CDR3 DNA: TGTGCCAGCAGCTTAGTACCCCGGTGGGAGGGGGCTTGGAACAATCAGCCCCAGCATTTT. It is translated as CASSLVPRWEGAWNNQPQHF.

The V gene is TRBV7-3, the J gene TRBJ2-1; D unresolved. There are 13 residues in the CDR3. CDR1 SGHTA and CDR2 FQGTGA come from the germline V gene. The V end lost 5 bases, the J end lost 7 bases, and 12 bases lay between the germline ends. The CDR3 region is CASSPSGENEQFF. The CDR3 nucleotides read TGTGCCAGCAGCCCCTCCGGTGAGAATGAGCAGTTCTTC.

This clone came up a few times. The rearrangement links TRBV2 to TRBJ1-1; D unclear. The ends were cut back, 4 bases at V and 3 bases at J, with 12 bases in the middle. In germline, CDR1 is SNHLY, CDR2 FYNNEI. The CDR3 is 14 residues long. The CDR3 sequence is CASSGRPEDTEAFF. The CDR3 DNA sequence: TGTGCCAGCAGTGGAAGGCCAGAGGACACTGAAGCTTTCTTT.

In this sample, this clone turned up once. One junction end disagrees with the germline gene, perhaps due to a read error. The V call is TRBV4-1, the J call TRBJ1-4; 10 bases map to TRBD1. CDR1 and CDR2 from the germline V gene are MGHRA and YSYEKL. There are 13 residues in the CDR3. CDR3 protein: CASRGQGNEKLFF. CDR3 DNA sequence: TGCGCTAGCAGGGGACAGGGGAACGAAAAACTGTTTTTT.

With respect to this clone: A read error may account for a junction end that differs from germline. The chain recombines TRBV18 with TRBJ1-5; D might be TRBD1 (6 bases). This CDR3 is built from 14 residues. Germline V gives CDR1 KGHSH, CDR2 LQKENI. CDR3 bases: TGTGTCAGCTCACAAGGGGGACGCAATCAGCCCCAGCATTTT. This gives the protein CVSSQGGRNQPQHF.

This chain uses TRBV5-4 with TRBJ2-3, with D possibly being TRBD2 (5 bases). Between the trimmed V and J ends, which lost 0 bases and 5 bases, there was a span of 16 bases. The CDR3 runs 16 residues. CDR1 SGHNT and CDR2 YYREEE come from the germline V gene (reference sequence). The CDR3 DNA reads as TGTGCCAGCAGCTTGGGCACTAGTTTTTCGGGAGATACGCAGTATTTT. Its translation: CASSLGTSFSGDTQYF.

The rearrangement joins TRBV7-9 to TRBJ2-3; D may match TRBD1 or TRBD2 (5 bases each). The germline V gene has CDR1 SEHNR and CDR2 FQNEAQ (reference sequence). The V end lost 8 bases, the J end lost 4 bases, and 28 bases lay between the germline ends. CDR3 length equals 18 residues. The chain's CDR3 is CASRRGQGPRRLADTQYF. The DNA for the CDR3 is TGTGCCAGCCGTCGTGGGCAGGGACCGCGACGACTGGCAGATACGCAGTATTTT.

This clone was recorded once. The chain joins TRBV27 to TRBJ1-6; the D is unclear. CDR1 and CDR2 (germline): MNHEY, SMNVEV (reference sequence). This CDR3 contains 11 residues. The germline V and J ends were trimmed by 8 bases and 13 bases, with 12 bases remaining between them. The CDR3 loop reads CASGSPGPLHF. The CDR3, as DNA: TGTGCCAGCGGATCCCCTGGTCCCCTCCACTTT.

V is TRBV7-3 and J is TRBJ2-3; either TRBD1 or TRBD2 may supply D (5 bases each). Germline CDR1 is SGHTA and CDR2 is FQGTGA. CDR3 length equals 15 residues. V was pared by 0 bases and J by 0 bases, with 7 bases between. CDR3: CASSLTGASTDTQYF. Written as DNA, the CDR3 is TGTGCCAGCAGCTTAACCGGGGCTAGCACAGATACGCAGTATTTT.

This chain connects TRBV4-2 to TRBJ1-1, with 8 bases identical to TRBD1. The V segment lost 3 bases and the J segment 7 bases; nucleotides outside the gene matches: 7. The CDR3 covers 14 residues. Germline assignment: CDR1 LGHNA and CDR2 YNFKEQ. This CDR3 reads CASSHPGQGDEAFF. CDR3 bases: TGTGCCAGCAGCCACCCCGGACAGGGAGATGAAGCTTTCTTT.